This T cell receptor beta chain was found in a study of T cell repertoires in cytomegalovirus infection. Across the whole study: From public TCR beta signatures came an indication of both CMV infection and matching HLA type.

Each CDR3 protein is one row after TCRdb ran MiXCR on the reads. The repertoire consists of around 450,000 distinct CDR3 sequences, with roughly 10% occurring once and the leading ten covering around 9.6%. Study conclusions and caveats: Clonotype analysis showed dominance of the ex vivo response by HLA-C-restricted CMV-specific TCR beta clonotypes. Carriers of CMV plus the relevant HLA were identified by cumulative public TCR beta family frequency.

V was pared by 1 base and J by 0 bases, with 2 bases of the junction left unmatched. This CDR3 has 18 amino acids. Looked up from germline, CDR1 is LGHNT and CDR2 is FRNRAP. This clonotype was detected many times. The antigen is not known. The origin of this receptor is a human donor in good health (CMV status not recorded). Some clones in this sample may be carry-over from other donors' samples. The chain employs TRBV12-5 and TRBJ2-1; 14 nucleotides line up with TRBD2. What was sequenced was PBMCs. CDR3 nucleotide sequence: TGTGCTAGTGGTTTGGGACTAGCGGGGGGGGACTCCTACAATGAGCAGTTCTTC. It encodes CASGLGLAGGDSYNEQFF.